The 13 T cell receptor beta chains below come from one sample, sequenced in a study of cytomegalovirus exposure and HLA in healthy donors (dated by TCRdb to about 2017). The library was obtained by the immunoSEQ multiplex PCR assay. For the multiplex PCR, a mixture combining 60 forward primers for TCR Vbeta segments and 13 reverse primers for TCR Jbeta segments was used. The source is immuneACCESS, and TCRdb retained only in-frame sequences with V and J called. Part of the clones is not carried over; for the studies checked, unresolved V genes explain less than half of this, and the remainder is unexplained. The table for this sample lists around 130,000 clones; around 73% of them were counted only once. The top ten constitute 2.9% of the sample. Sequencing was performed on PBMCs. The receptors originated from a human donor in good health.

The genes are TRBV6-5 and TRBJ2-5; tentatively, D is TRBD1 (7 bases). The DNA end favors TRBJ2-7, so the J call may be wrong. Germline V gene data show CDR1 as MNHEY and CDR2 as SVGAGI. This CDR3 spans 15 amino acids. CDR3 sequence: CASSSAGQTTYEQYF. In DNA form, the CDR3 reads TGTGCCAGCAGTTCGGCGGGACAGACTACCTACGAGCAGTACTTC.

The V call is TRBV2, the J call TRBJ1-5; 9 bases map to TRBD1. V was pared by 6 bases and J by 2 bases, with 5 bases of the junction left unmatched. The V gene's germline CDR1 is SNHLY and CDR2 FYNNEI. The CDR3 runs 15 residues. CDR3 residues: CASRTGGSGNQPQHF. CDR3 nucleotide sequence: TGTGCCAGCAGAACAGGGGGCTCCGGCAATCAGCCCCAGCATTTT.

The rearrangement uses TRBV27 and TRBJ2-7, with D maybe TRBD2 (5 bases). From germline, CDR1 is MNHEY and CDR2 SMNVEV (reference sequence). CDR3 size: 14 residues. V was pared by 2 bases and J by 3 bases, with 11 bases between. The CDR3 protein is CASSLLAGLYEQYF. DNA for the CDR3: TGTGCCAGCAGTTTACTGGCGGGCCTCTACGAGCAGTACTTC.

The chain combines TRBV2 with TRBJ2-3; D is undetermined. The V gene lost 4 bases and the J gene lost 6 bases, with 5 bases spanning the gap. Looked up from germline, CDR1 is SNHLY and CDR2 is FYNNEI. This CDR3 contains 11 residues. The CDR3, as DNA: TGTGCCAGCAGTGCCCGGGATACGCAGTATTTT. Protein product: CASSARDTQYF. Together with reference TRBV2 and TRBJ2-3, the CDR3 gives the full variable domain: EPEVTQTPSHQVTQMGQEVILRCVPISNHLYFYWYRQILGQKVEFLVSFYNNEISEKSEIFDDQFSVERPDGSNFTLKIRSTKLEDSAMYFCASSARDTQYFGPGTRLTVL.

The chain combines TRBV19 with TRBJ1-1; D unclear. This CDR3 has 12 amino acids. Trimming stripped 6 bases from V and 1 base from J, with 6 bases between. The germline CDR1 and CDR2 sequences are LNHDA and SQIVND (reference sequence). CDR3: CASRRGNTEAFF. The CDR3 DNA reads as TGTGCCAGTAGGAGAGGGAACACTGAAGCTTTCTTT. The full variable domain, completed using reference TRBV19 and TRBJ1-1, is DGGITQSPKYLFRKEGQNVTLSCEQNLNHDAMYWYRQDPGQGLRLIYYSQIVNDFQKGDIAEGYSVSREKKESFPLTVTSAQKNPTAFYLCASRRGNTEAFFGQGTRLTVV.

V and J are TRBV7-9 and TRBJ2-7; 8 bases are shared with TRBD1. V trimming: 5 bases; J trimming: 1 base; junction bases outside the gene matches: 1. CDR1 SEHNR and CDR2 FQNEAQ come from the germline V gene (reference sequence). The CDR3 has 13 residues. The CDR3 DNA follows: TGTGCCAGCAGCCGACAGGGGTCCTACGAGCAGTACTTC. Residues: CASSRQGSYEQYF.

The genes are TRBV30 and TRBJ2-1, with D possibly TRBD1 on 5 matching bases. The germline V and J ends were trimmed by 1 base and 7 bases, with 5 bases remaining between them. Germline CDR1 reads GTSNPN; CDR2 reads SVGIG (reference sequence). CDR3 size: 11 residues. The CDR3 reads CAWSAGNEQFF. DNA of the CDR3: TGTGCCTGGAGTGCAGGGAATGAGCAGTTCTTC.

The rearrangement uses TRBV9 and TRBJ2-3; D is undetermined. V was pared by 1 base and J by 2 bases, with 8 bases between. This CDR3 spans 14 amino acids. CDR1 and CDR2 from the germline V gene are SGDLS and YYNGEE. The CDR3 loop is CASSVSLVTDTQYF. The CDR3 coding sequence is TGTGCCAGCAGCGTAAGCCTAGTCACAGATACGCAGTATTTT.

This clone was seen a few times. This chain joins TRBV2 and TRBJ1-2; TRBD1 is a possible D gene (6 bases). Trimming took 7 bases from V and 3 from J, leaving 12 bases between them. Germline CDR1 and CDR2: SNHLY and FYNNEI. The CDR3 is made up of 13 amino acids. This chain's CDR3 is CASKGGQHYGYTF. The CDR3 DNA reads TGTGCCAGCAAGGGCGGACAGCACTATGGCTACACCTTC.

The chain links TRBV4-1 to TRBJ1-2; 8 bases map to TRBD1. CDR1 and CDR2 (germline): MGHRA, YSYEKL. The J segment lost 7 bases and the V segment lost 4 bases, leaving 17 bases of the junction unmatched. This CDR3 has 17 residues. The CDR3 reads CASSPYPGLGQGGGYTF. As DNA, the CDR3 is TGCGCCAGCAGCCCTTACCCTGGCCTCGGACAGGGCGGTGGCTACACCTTC.

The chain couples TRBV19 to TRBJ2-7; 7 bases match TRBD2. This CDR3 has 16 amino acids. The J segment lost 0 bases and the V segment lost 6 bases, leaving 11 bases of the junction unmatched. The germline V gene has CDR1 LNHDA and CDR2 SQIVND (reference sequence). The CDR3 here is CASSPSAGVTSYEQYF. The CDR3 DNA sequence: TGTGCCAGTAGCCCCTCGGCGGGAGTGACCTCCTACGAGCAGTACTTC.

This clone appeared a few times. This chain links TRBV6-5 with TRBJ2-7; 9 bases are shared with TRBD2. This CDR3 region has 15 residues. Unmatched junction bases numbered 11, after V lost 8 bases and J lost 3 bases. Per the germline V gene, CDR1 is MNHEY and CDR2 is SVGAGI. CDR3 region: CASAAGSGRNYEQYF. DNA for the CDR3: TGTGCCAGCGCAGCGGGGAGCGGGAGGAACTACGAGCAGTACTTC.

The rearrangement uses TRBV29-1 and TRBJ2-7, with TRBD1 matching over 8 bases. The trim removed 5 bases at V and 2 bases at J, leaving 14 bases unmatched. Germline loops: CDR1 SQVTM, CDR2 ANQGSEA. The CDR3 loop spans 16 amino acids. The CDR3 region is CSVLDRGETGTYEQYF. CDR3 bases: TGCAGCGTTCTTGACAGGGGAGAAACGGGGACCTACGAGCAGTACTTC.